The 17 T cell receptor beta chains in this list originate from one sample, sequenced in a study of blood T cell repertoires in COVID-19. The method was immunoSEQ multiplex PCR; TCRdb's version includes in-frame clones alone and lacks a portion of them. The repertoire holds fewer than 250,000 clones, about four fifths seen once, with 8.2% in the top ten. The sequenced sample consisted of peripheral blood. The origin of the receptors is a woman between 45 and 65 years old with acute or convalescent COVID-19.

This clone showed up just once. The chain is built from TRBV4-1 and TRBJ2-7; D possibly corresponds to TRBD2 (5 bases). Germline lookup yields CDR1 MGHRA and CDR2 YSYEKL. CDR3 size: 16 residues. The V end lost 1 base, the J end lost 2 bases, and 15 bases lay between the germline ends. The CDR3 sequence: CASSQGEGQRPYEQYF. CDR3 sequence (DNA): TGCGCCAGCAGCCAAGGAGAGGGCCAAAGGCCCTACGAGCAGTACTTC.

CDR3 DNA: TGTGCCAGTAGTATTACAGGGCAGCCCCAGCATTTT. It is translated as CASSITGQPQHF. The V gene is TRBV19, the J gene TRBJ1-5, with a possible D match to TRBD1 (6 bases). The germline CDR1 and CDR2 sequences are LNHDA and SQIVND (reference sequence). The CDR3 has 12 amino acids. Trimming took 3 bases from V and 7 from J, leaving 7 bases between them.

The V and J genes are TRBV10-3 and TRBJ1-3; possible D gene TRBD1, 5 bases. The V gene lost 4 bases and the J gene lost 2 bases, with 12 bases spanning the gap. In germline, CDR1 is ENHRY, CDR2 SYGVKD. The CDR3 is 15 residues long. Here the CDR3 reads CAISAGGVAGNTIYF. Written as DNA, the CDR3 is TGTGCCATCAGTGCCGGGGGGGTTGCTGGAAACACCATATATTTT.

The chain joins TRBV10-3 to TRBJ2-5, with 7 bases fitting TRBD2. CDR3 length: 15 amino acids. Germline CDR1 reads ENHRY; CDR2 reads SYGVKD. V shed 4 bases, J shed 5 bases, and the junction held 10 bases outside the gene matches. The CDR3 sequence: CAISGLAEEDETQYF. The DNA of the CDR3 is TGTGCCATCAGTGGCCTAGCGGAGGAGGACGAGACCCAGTACTTC.

V usage is TRBV9 and J usage is TRBJ2-5; D is possibly TRBD2 (6 bases). Germline V gives CDR1 SGDLS, CDR2 YYNGEE. The V end lost 0 bases, the J end lost 2 bases, and 8 bases lay between the germline ends. The CDR3 is made up of 14 amino acids. The CDR3, as DNA: TGTGCCAGCAGCGTAGGCGGGGCTCAAGAGACCCAGTACTTC. Protein product: CASSVGGAQETQYF.

CDR3 in amino acids: CASSPAHIGQGVQETQYF. CDR3 nucleotide sequence: TGTGCCAGCAGCCCCGCTCATATCGGACAGGGAGTGCAAGAGACCCAGTACTTC. The chain uses TRBV7-8 and TRBJ2-5; 8 nucleotides line up with TRBD1. V shed 5 bases and J 2 bases; nucleotides not matched to a gene: 16. CDR1 SGHVS and CDR2 FQNEAQ come from the germline V gene. There are 18 residues in the CDR3. Full variable domain (outside the CDR3, taken from reference TRBV7-8 and TRBJ2-5): GAGVSQSPRYKVAKRGQDVALRCDPISGHVSLFWYQQALGQGPEFLTYFQNEAQLDKSGLPSDRFFAERPEGSVSTLKIQRTQQEDSAVYLCASSPAHIGQGVQETQYFGPGTRLLVL.

In DNA form, the CDR3 reads TGTGCCAGCAGCTTTGCGGAGACCCAGTACTTC. Translation: CASSFAETQYF. The V and J genes are TRBV7-2 and TRBJ2-5, with D hard to call. Trimming shortened V by 3 bases and J by 5 bases, and 4 bases separated the two germline ends. CDR3 size: 11 residues. Per the germline V gene, CDR1 is SGHTA and CDR2 is FQGNSA.

The chain employs TRBV13 and TRBJ1-4; D uncertain. From germline, CDR1 is PRHDT and CDR2 FYEKMQ (reference sequence). V was shortened by 2 bases and J by 6 bases, with 13 bases between the two germline ends. This CDR3 has 15 amino acids. For the CDR3, the DNA is TGTGCCAGCAGCTTAAAGGGAGGGATCTATGAAAAACTGTTTTTT. Translation: CASSLKGGIYEKLFF.

V and J are TRBV20-1 and TRBJ2-7; 8 bases align to TRBD1. Trimming at V came to 3 bases and at J to 2 bases, leaving 6 bases not matched to a gene. Germline CDR1 is DFQATT and CDR2 is SNEGSKA (reference sequence). There are 14 residues in the CDR3. The CDR3 bases are TGCAGTGCTAGTTTTCCCAGGGGGCCCTACGAGCAGTACTTC. Translating it yields CSASFPRGPYEQYF.

The chain has TRBV30 and TRBJ2-7; 9 bases map to TRBD1. The V gene's germline CDR1 is GTSNPN and CDR2 SVGIG (reference sequence). CDR3 length: 19 residues. With V trimmed by 3 bases and J by 5 bases, 23 bases remained unmatched. Written as DNA, the CDR3 is TGTGCCTGGAGGCCAAACAGGGGGCGGCCAGAGCGGGTTAAGAACGAGCAGTACTTC. Protein sequence: CAWRPNRGRPERVKNEQYF.

The V gene is TRBV9, the J gene TRBJ2-3; TRBD2 matches 9 bases. The CDR3 consists of 15 residues. Germline V CDR1 and CDR2: SGDLS, YYNGEE. The V segment lost 4 bases and the J segment 2 bases; nucleotides outside the gene matches: 5. CDR3 bases: TGTGCCAGCAGCATAGCGGGAGCCTTCACAGATACGCAGTATTTT. This codes for CASSIAGAFTDTQYF.

In this sample, this clone turned up many times. V usage is TRBV20-1 and J usage is TRBJ2-1; a weak D match, TRBD2 (5 bases). The CDR3 contains 11 residues. The germline V gene has CDR1 DFQATT and CDR2 SNEGSKA (reference sequence). V was shortened by 8 bases and J by 9 bases, with 14 bases between the two germline ends. The CDR3 DNA reads TGCAGTCCACGAAACAGCGGTGAGCAGTTCTTC. Protein: CSPRNSGEQFF.

The CDR3 here is CASSYRHGYTF. The CDR3 DNA sequence: TGTGCCAGCAGTTACAGGCATGGCTACACCTTC. The chain links TRBV28 to TRBJ1-2, with D possibly TRBD1 on 5 matching bases. There are 11 residues in the CDR3. In germline, CDR1 is MDHEN, CDR2 SYDVKM. V was clipped by 4 bases and J by 6 bases, with 6 bases between them.

Only one count was recorded for this clone. The chain joins TRBV7-2 to TRBJ2-7, with 8 positions matching TRBD2. The CDR3 has 15 amino acids. Germline values: CDR1 SGHTA, CDR2 FQGNSA. The V gene end was trimmed by 5 bases and the J gene end by 3 bases; junction bases not matched to a gene: 9. CDR3 bases: TGTGCCAGCAGCCCGACTTCGGGGGGGGGCTACGAGCAGTACTTC. Translating it yields CASSPTSGGGYEQYF.

V gene TRBV5-4 combines with J gene TRBJ2-1; 12 nucleotides match TRBD1. With 3 bases clipped from V and 7 bases from J, the junction kept 8 bases outside the gene matches. The CDR3 sequence is 16 residues long. The germline V gene has CDR1 SGHNT and CDR2 YYREEE (reference sequence). The CDR3 DNA follows: TGTGCCAGCAGCTCTCCCGGGACAGGGGGCAAGAATGAGCAGTTCTTC. Protein sequence: CASSSPGTGGKNEQFF.

This sequence joins TRBV5-1 and TRBJ1-3, with 8 bases lining up with TRBD1. The CDR3 runs to 14 residues. Trimming removed 5 bases from V and 2 bases from J; junction bases left unmatched: 3. In germline, CDR1 is SGHRS, CDR2 YFSETQ. The CDR3 nucleotides read TGCGCCAGCAGGAAGACAGGGGCTGGAAACACCATATATTTT. Translation: CASRKTGAGNTIYF.

The rearrangement joins TRBV25-1 to TRBJ1-1, with TRBD1 matching 8 bases. This CDR3 spans 13 amino acids. J gave up 8 bases and V 7 bases, and 9 bases lay outside the gene matches. Germline loops: CDR1 MGHDK, CDR2 SYGVNS. In nucleotides, the CDR3 is TGTGCCAGCACCCATGGGCGACAGGGGGAAGCTTTCTTT. Its protein is CASTHGRQGEAFF.